The 27 T cell receptor beta chains in this list originate from one sample, sequenced in a study of response to subunit inactivated influenza vaccine. TCRdb re-analysed the RT-PCR reads in MiXCR, keeping a single row per CDR3 protein. The profile shows roughly 700,000 distinct CDR3 sequences, about 15% of them singletons. This specimen consisted of PBMCs from blood, obtained less than 15 days before vaccination. The receptors were gathered from a man over 45 who received an inactivated influenza vaccine.

The chain is built from TRBV6-5 and TRBJ1-1; D gene unclear. This CDR3 is built from 14 residues. The germline V gene encodes CDR1 MNHEY and CDR2 SVGAGI. The ends were cut back, 0 bases at V and 0 bases at J, with 5 bases in the middle. CDR3 region: CASSYSEMNTEAFF. As DNA, the CDR3 is TGTGCCAGCAGTTACTCCGAGATGAACACTGAAGCTTTCTTT.

This clonotype has ten or more counts. This rearrangement joins TRBV12-3 or TRBV12-4 to TRBJ2-5; unclear D gene. The CDR3 runs 12 residues. Trimming cost V 0 bases and J 4 bases, with 3 bases left between them. Here the CDR3 reads CASSLAAETQYF. As DNA, the CDR3 is TGTGCCAGCAGTTTAGCAGCAGAGACCCAGTACTTC.

CDR3 sequence reads: CAISTSDSYGYTF. In DNA form, the CDR3 reads TGTGCCATCAGTACCTCGGACAGCTATGGCTACACCTTC. The chain links TRBV10-3 to TRBJ1-2, with D perhaps matching TRBD1 (6 bases). CDR3 length equals 13 residues. Trimming stripped 5 bases from V and 4 bases from J, with 11 bases between. Germline V gene data show CDR1 as ENHRY and CDR2 as SYGVKD.

The V and J genes are TRBV5-1 and TRBJ2-5, with 14 bases matching TRBD2. The germline V gene encodes CDR1 SGHRS and CDR2 YFSETQ. The trim removed 5 bases at V and 5 bases at J, leaving 17 bases unmatched. The CDR3 loop spans 19 amino acids. The CDR3 here is CASRMRVGLAGGFAETQYF. In DNA form, the CDR3 reads TGCGCCAGCAGAATGAGGGTCGGACTAGCGGGGGGATTCGCTGAGACCCAGTACTTC. The entire variable domain, with the rest obtained from reference TRBV5-1 and TRBJ2-5, is as follows: KAGVTQTPRYLIKTRGQQVTLSCSPISGHRSVSWYQQTPGQGLQFLFEYFSETQRNKGNFPGRFSGRQFSNSRSEMNVSTLELGDSALYLCASRMRVGLAGGFAETQYFGPGTRLLVL.

The chain combines TRBV12-3 or TRBV12-4 with TRBJ2-5; 7 bases are shared with TRBD1. The CDR3 is 14 residues long. The V and J ends lost 6 bases and 1 base, in that order; junction bases with no gene match: 5. The CDR3 loop is CASRPRTGQETQYF. The CDR3 nucleotides read TGTGCCAGCAGACCCAGGACAGGCCAAGAGACCCAGTACTTC.

This sequence joins TRBV19 and TRBJ2-7, with D possibly TRBD1 on 5 matching bases. V lost 2 bases, J lost 2 bases, and 10 bases lay in between. The germline V gene has CDR1 LNHDA and CDR2 SQIVND (reference sequence). The CDR3 spans 14 residues. For the CDR3, the DNA is TGTGCCAGTAGTATACAGGGAAACCCCTACGAGCAGTACTTC. As protein: CASSIQGNPYEQYF. Drawing the rest from reference TRBV19 and TRBJ2-7, the complete variable domain is DGGITQSPKYLFRKEGQNVTLSCEQNLNHDAMYWYRQDPGQGLRLIYYSQIVNDFQKGDIAEGYSVSREKKESFPLTVTSAQKNPTAFYLCASSIQGNPYEQYFGPGTRLTVT.

J is TRBJ2-2 and V is TRBV2, with no clear D. Germline-derived CDR1 and CDR2 are SNHLY and FYNNEI. This CDR3 is built from 14 residues. The V and J ends lost 3 bases and 4 bases respectively, with 9 bases between them. The CDR3 loop is CASSDRSVTGELFF. CDR3 nucleotide sequence: TGTGCCAGCAGTGACAGGTCCGTCACCGGGGAGCTGTTTTTT.

This clonotype was counted only a few times. The chain employs TRBV20-1 and TRBJ1-1; 8 bases agree with TRBD1. V shed 0 bases and J 2 bases; nucleotides not matched to a gene: 5. This CDR3 contains 15 residues. Germline V gives CDR1 DFQATT, CDR2 SNEGSKA (reference sequence). The CDR3 bases are TGCAGTGCTAGAGATCCGTCAGGGGGCAACACTGAAGCTTTCTTT. This gives the protein CSARDPSGGNTEAFF.

The rearrangement links TRBV7-2 to TRBJ2-3, with D tentatively TRBD2 (5 bases). This CDR3 contains 14 residues. Deletions cut 2 bases from V and 5 bases from J, with 11 bases between. Germline loops: CDR1 SGHTA, CDR2 FQGNSA. The CDR3 bases are TGTGCCAGCAGCTTAATAAGGGCGGGAGATACGCAGTATTTT. Translating it yields CASSLIRAGDTQYF.

The V call is TRBV14, the J call TRBJ2-3; D tentatively fits TRBD1 or TRBD2 (5 bases each). CDR1 is SGHDN and CDR2 is FVKESK in the germline V gene. This CDR3 region has 13 residues. Trimming pared 1 base from V and 10 bases from J, leaving 12 bases between. The DNA of the CDR3 is TGTGCCAGCAGCCAAGCTCGCCTGGGGGCGCAGTATTTT. Translation: CASSQARLGAQYF. The complete variable domain, with remaining parts taken from reference TRBV14 and TRBJ2-3, reads EAGVTQFPSHSVIEKGQTVTLRCDPISGHDNLYWYRRVMGKEIKFLLHFVKESKQDESGMPNNRFLAERTGGTYSTLKVQPAELEDSGVYFCASSQARLGAQYFGPGTRLTVL.

This clonotype occurred a few times. The chain joins TRBV6-2 or TRBV6-3 to TRBJ2-3, with D possibly TRBD2 on 6 matching bases. V was cut by 5 bases and J by 2 bases, with 17 bases left in between. The CDR3 length is 16 residues. The germline CDR1 and CDR2 sequences are MNHEY and SVGEGT. CDR3: CASSLLAVEPTDTQYF. CDR3 sequence (DNA): TGTGCCAGCAGTCTATTAGCGGTAGAGCCCACAGATACGCAGTATTTT.

The V call is TRBV7-6, the J call TRBJ2-2; 10 bases are a match to TRBD2. V trimming: 1 base; J trimming: 0 bases; junction bases outside the gene matches: 5. This CDR3 region has 18 residues. The V gene's germline CDR1 is SGHVS and CDR2 FNYEAQ. Written as DNA, the CDR3 is TGTGCCAGCAGCTTAGGGCCTAGCGGGAGAGCGAACACCGGGGAGCTGTTTTTT. This encodes CASSLGPSGRANTGELFF.

Only a few counts were recorded for this clonotype. This chain joins TRBV10-3 and TRBJ2-7, with 10 positions matching TRBD2. There are 15 residues in the CDR3. The junction had 3 bases not matched to a gene; V was cut back by 4 bases and J by 0 bases. Germline CDR1 and CDR2: ENHRY and SYGVKD. CDR3 bases: TGTGCCATCAGTGGGGTAGCGGGAGGCTCCTACGAGCAGTACTTC. Its translation: CAISGVAGGSYEQYF.

The V and J genes are TRBV2 and TRBJ1-2; D uncertain. Germline CDR1 is SNHLY and CDR2 is FYNNEI. This CDR3 has 15 amino acids. Trimming took off 6 bases at V and 3 bases at J, with 17 bases between the two ends. The CDR3 nucleotides read TGTGCCAGCAGAGGAGGAACAGCGCCGGACTATGGCTACACCTTC. Its translation is CASRGGTAPDYGYTF.

This chain connects TRBV4-3 to TRBJ2-5; perhaps TRBD1 as D (6 bases). Germline assignment: CDR1 LGHNA and CDR2 YSLEER. The CDR3 covers 15 residues. Trimming cost V 4 bases and J 5 bases, with 17 bases left between them. In DNA form, the CDR3 reads TGCGCCAGCAGCCTGACCGGGTCTACAGGGGAGACCCAGTACTTC. This translates into CASSLTGSTGETQYF.

This clonotype came up many times. The genes are TRBV20-1 and TRBJ2-1; D assignment may be TRBD1 or TRBD2 (6 bases each). The CDR3 length is 11 residues. Germline V gene lookup returns CDR1 DFQATT and CDR2 SNEGSKA (reference sequence). The ends were cut back, 6 bases at V and 14 bases at J, with 17 bases in the middle. The CDR3 is CSASRGVVEFF. The CDR3 DNA is TGCAGTGCAAGTAGGGGGGTTGTAGAGTTCTTC.

The chain couples TRBV6-2 or TRBV6-3 to TRBJ2-3, with TRBD2 as a possible D gene (6 bases). The CDR3 contains 15 residues. Germline-derived CDR1 and CDR2 are MNHEY and SVGEGT. Trimming took off 3 bases at V and 0 bases at J, with 10 bases between the two ends. CDR3 in amino acids: CASSYLRGSTDTQYF. Written as DNA, the CDR3 is TGTGCCAGCAGTTATCTTCGGGGGAGCACAGATACGCAGTATTTT.

This clonotype has a handful of counts. V usage is TRBV19 and J usage is TRBJ2-1; unclear D gene. Trimming stripped 2 bases from V and 0 bases from J, with 5 bases between. Germline CDR1 LNHDA, CDR2 SQIVND (reference sequence). This CDR3 has 14 residues. CDR3 residues: CASSISNSYNEQFF. Here the CDR3 DNA reads TGTGCCAGTAGTATATCCAACTCCTACAATGAGCAGTTCTTC.

This clonotype appeared many times. This chain links TRBV20-1 with TRBJ2-1, with 8 bases fitting TRBD2. The CDR3 spans 13 residues. V shed 4 bases, J shed 6 bases, and the junction held 5 bases outside the gene matches. Looked up from germline, CDR1 is DFQATT and CDR2 is SNEGSKA (reference sequence). CDR3 sequence reads: CSAINLAGNEQFF. The DNA for the CDR3 is TGCAGTGCTATAAACCTAGCGGGCAATGAGCAGTTCTTC.

The chain has TRBV12-3 or TRBV12-4 and TRBJ2-7; 9 nucleotides agree with TRBD1. V was clipped by 4 bases and J by 3 bases; unmatched bases: 13. The CDR3 is 17 amino acids. CDR3 DNA sequence: TGTGCCAGCAGTTCAATAGCCGGGACAGGGAGAATCTACGAGCAGTACTTC. Amino acids: CASSSIAGTGRIYEQYF.

This clonotype was found many times. The gene calls are TRBV5-1 and TRBJ2-4; perhaps D is TRBD1 or TRBD2 (5 bases each). V gave up 1 base and J gave up 8 bases, with 13 bases separating them. This CDR3 spans 14 amino acids. Per germline, CDR1 SGHRS and CDR2 YFSETQ. CDR3 protein: CASSLRGDEDIQYF. The CDR3 region has the DNA TGCGCCAGCAGCTTGAGGGGAGATGAGGACATTCAGTACTTC.

There are a few counts of this clonotype. This sequence joins TRBV5-6 and TRBJ2-7; the D is unclear. CDR3 length equals 14 residues. V gave up 2 bases and J gave up 4 bases, with 13 bases separating them. Per the germline V gene, CDR1 is SGHDT and CDR2 is YYEEEE. CDR3 sequence (DNA): TGTGCCAGCAGCTTTGTAGGCCGAGATTACGAGCAGTACTTC. This encodes CASSFVGRDYEQYF.

This chain connects TRBV6-1 to TRBJ2-3; 8 bases are a match to TRBD2. Germline CDR1 reads MNHNS; CDR2 reads SASEGT. With V trimmed by 6 bases and J by 2 bases, 13 bases remained unmatched. This CDR3 is 17 amino acids long. The CDR3 DNA sequence: TGTGCCAGCAGGCGATCCGGGACTAGGGAAAACACAGATACGCAGTATTTT. Its translation: CASRRSGTRENTDTQYF.

The rearrangement links TRBV4-3 to TRBJ2-5; no firm D call. The CDR3 has 14 residues. Trimming pared 0 bases from V and 0 bases from J, leaving 5 bases between. CDR1 LGHNA and CDR2 YSLEER come from the germline V gene. The CDR3 DNA reads TGCGCCAGCAGCCAAGAGACGTACCAAGAGACCCAGTACTTC. Its protein is CASSQETYQETQYF.

This clonotype was detected only a few times. This chain uses TRBV24-1 with TRBJ2-1; 14 bases fit TRBD2. The V gene's germline CDR1 is KGHDR and CDR2 SFDVKD. CDR3 length: 16 residues. J was trimmed by 7 bases and V by 0 bases; bases with no gene match: 1. DNA of the CDR3: TGTGCCACCAGTGATTTGGGGACTAGCGGGAGAAATGAGCAGTTCTTC. This translates into CATSDLGTSGRNEQFF.

This clonotype was counted a few times. The V call is TRBV25-1, the J call TRBJ1-5, with D possibly TRBD1 on 6 matching bases. Deletions cut 11 bases from V and 10 bases from J, with 24 bases between. The V gene's germline CDR1 is MGHDK and CDR2 SYGVNS. The CDR3 is made up of 14 amino acids. CDR3 nucleotide sequence: TGTGCCGAGTGGGGGGGGCGGGGGCAACAACCCCAGCATTTT. Amino acids: CAEWGGRGQQPQHF.

This clonotype was observed many times. V gene TRBV12-3 or TRBV12-4 combines with J gene TRBJ2-2, with D unclear. The V end lost 2 bases, the J end lost 7 bases, and 8 bases lay between the germline ends. The CDR3 covers 13 residues. The CDR3 DNA sequence: TGTGCCAGCAGTTTAAGTGGTGGCGGGGAGCTGTTTTTT. This sequence encodes CASSLSGGGELFF.